This TCR beta chain derives from a study of T-cell reconstitution after alpha-beta-depleted transplantation in children. Notes on the study in general: It was reported that alpha-beta T cells came from several hundred expanded graft clones (about two months after transplant). Recipient T cells and thymic progenitors that survived gave rise to the high TCRbeta diversity observed at day 60 in some patients. Diversity and T-cell counts at one year after transplant derived mostly from new T cells.

Ten or more counts support this clonotype. Antigen unknown. Germline V gene sequence: CDR1 LGHNA, CDR2 YNFKEQ. V lost 0 bases and J lost 3, with 15 bases in between. The CDR3 runs to 17 residues. Unique molecular identifiers featured in how the TCRbeta library was prepared. TCRdb passed the PCR reads through MiXCR, listing each CDR3 protein once. The top ten clones hold around 2.2% of a sample with hundreds of thousands of distinct CDR3 sequences, 10% to 15% of them seen once. This specimen consisted of PBMCs, mostly from graft donor cells, obtained 360 days after TCRalphabeta/CD19-depleted stem cell transplant. This chain connects TRBV4-2 to TRBJ2-1; tentatively, D is TRBD1 (5 bases). This sequence was found in a male patient younger than 18 who had a stem cell transplant for acute myeloid leukemia, so the T cells may come from the graft donor. The CDR3 nucleotides read TGTGCCAGCAGCCAAGATGGGGCAGGCCAGGGCTACAATGAGCAGTTCTTC. It yields the protein CASSQDGAGQGYNEQFF.